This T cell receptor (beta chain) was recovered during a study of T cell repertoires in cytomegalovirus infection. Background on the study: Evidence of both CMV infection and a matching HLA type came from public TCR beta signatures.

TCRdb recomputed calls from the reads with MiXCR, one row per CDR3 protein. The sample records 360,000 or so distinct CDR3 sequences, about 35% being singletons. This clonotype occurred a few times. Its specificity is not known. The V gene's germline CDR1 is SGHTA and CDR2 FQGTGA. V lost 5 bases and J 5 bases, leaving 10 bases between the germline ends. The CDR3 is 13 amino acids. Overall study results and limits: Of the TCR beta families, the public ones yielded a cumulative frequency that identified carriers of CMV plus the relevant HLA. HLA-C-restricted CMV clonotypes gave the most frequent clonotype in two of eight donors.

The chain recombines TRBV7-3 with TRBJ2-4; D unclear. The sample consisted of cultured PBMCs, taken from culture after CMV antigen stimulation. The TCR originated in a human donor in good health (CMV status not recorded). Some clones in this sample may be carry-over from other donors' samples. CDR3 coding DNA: TGTGCCAGCAGCCCCTCTTCTCAAAACATTCAGTACTTC. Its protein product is CASSPSSQNIQYF.